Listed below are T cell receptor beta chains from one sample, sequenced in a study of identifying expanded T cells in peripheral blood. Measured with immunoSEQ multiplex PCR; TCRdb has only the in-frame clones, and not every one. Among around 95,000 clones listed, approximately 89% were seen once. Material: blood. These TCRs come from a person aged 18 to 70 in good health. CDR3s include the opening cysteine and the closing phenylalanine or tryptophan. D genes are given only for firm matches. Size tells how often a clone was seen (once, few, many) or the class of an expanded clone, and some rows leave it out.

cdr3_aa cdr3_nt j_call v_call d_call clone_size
CASSFPTGTYTF TGTGCCAGTAGTTTCCCGACAGGGACCTACACCTTC TRBJ1-2 TRBV19 TRBD1 once
CASSPREYGELFF TGTGCCAGCAGCCCGAGGGAGTACGGGGAGCTGTTTTTT TRBJ2-2 TRBV11-1 NA NA
CASSQAEGVGEAFF TGCGCCAGCAGCCAAGCAGAGGGAGTGGGTGAAGCTTTCTTT TRBJ1-1 TRBV4-3 NA NA
CASSIVEVGSSYEQYF TGTGCCAGTAGTATAGTGGAGGTTGGCAGCTCCTACGAGCAGTACTTC TRBJ2-7 TRBV19 NA NA
CAWRPRTSSIMDTQYF TGTGCCTGGAGGCCCCGGACTAGCAGTATCATGGATACGCAGTATTTT TRBJ2-3 TRBV30 TRBD2 once
CASSQQVGQGDEKLFF TGCGCCAGCAGCCAACAGGTGGGACAGGGCGATGAAAAACTGTTTTTT TRBJ1-4 TRBV4-1 TRBD1 NA
CAWSPTSRNTQYF TGTGCCTGGAGTCCGACGTCCCGAAATACGCAGTATTTT TRBJ2-3 TRBV30 NA NA
CASSPPNIGNEQFF TGTGCCAGCAGCCCCCCCAATATCGGGAATGAGCAGTTCTTC TRBJ2-1 TRBV11-3 NA NA
CASSDNDRGTLFF TGTGCCAGCAGCGACAACGACAGAGGCACACTGTTTTTT TRBJ1-4 TRBV11-3 NA NA
CASSPQGTGGGVGTGELFF TGTGCCAGCAGCCCACAGGGGACAGGGGGCGGCGTCGGCACCGGGGAGCTGTTTTTT TRBJ2-2 TRBV11-3 TRBD1 NA
CASSSSSGANVLTF TGTGCCAGCAGTTCCAGCTCTGGGGCCAACGTCCTGACTTTC TRBJ2-6 TRBV27 NA NA
CASGSPSGGTTNEKLFF TGTGCTAGTGGTTCCCCCTCCGGGGGCACGACTAATGAAAAACTGTTTTTT TRBJ1-4 TRBV12-5 NA NA
CASSLLGFQATYGYTF TGCGCCAGCAGCTTGTTGGGGTTCCAGGCAACCTATGGCTACACCTTC TRBJ1-2 TRBV5-1 NA NA
CASSPPGTDTQYF TGTGCCAGCTCACCCCCCGGAACAGATACGCAGTATTTT TRBJ2-3 TRBV18 NA NA
CASSSVLAGYEQYF TGTGCCAGCAGTTCGGTTCTAGCGGGCTACGAGCAGTACTTC TRBJ2-7 TRBV6-6 TRBD2 once
CAWSVPAARQPQHF TGTGCCTGGAGTGTACCCGCAGCGAGGCAGCCCCAGCATTTT TRBJ1-5 TRBV30 NA NA
CAISESPTEGTQYF TGTGCCATCAGTGAGTCTCCCACGGAAGGTACGCAGTATTTT TRBJ2-3 TRBV10-3 NA NA
CAISAGQNSGANVLTF TGTGCCATCAGTGCGGGACAGAACTCTGGGGCCAACGTCCTGACTTTC TRBJ2-6 TRBV10-3 TRBD1 NA
CASSRDSYIPYGYTF TGTGCCAGCAGCCGAGACAGCTACATTCCTTATGGCTACACCTTC TRBJ1-2 TRBV6-6 NA NA
CASSLGGLAVNEQFF TGTGCCAGCAGCCTAGGGGGACTAGCGGTTAATGAGCAGTTCTTC TRBJ2-1 TRBV7-2 TRBD2 NA
CASSPPEGSDTQYF TGTGCCAGCTCACCACCCGAAGGATCAGATACGCAGTATTTT TRBJ2-3 TRBV18 NA NA
CASSEGQRTLTDTQYF TGTGCCAGCAGTGAGGGACAGAGAACCCTCACAGATACGCAGTATTTT TRBJ2-3 TRBV2 TRBD1 NA
CASSPDRSYGYTF TGTGCCAGCTCACCGGACAGGTCTTATGGCTACACCTTC TRBJ1-2 TRBV18 TRBD1 once
CASSQVPGLAGDRGYYNEQFF TGCGCCAGCAGCCAAGTCCCGGGACTAGCGGGGGACCGAGGCTACTACAATGAGCAGTTCTTC TRBJ2-1 TRBV4-1 TRBD2 NA
CASSISGMGANVLTF TGTGCCAGTAGTATTTCCGGGATGGGGGCCAACGTCCTGACTTTC TRBJ2-6 TRBV19 NA NA
CASSLTGLSYNEQFF TGTGCCAGCAGCTTAACAGGGCTCTCCTACAATGAGCAGTTCTTC TRBJ2-1 TRBV7-9 NA NA
CASSVAAGGQPQHF TGTGCCAGCAGCGTAGCGGCGGGCGGTCAGCCCCAGCATTTT TRBJ1-5 TRBV9 NA NA
CASSPTGVISGNTIYF TGTGCCAGCAGCCCTACCGGGGTAATCTCTGGAAACACCATATATTTT TRBJ1-3 TRBV7-2 NA few
CASSGPLAPYEQYF TGTGCCAGCAGCGGGCCCCTAGCTCCATACGAGCAGTACTTC TRBJ2-7 TRBV7-9 NA NA
CASIPRTGNTEAFF TGTGCCAGTATCCCGCGGACAGGGAACACTGAAGCTTTCTTT TRBJ1-1 TRBV19 TRBD1 once
CASSIQTGTDYNSPLHF TGTGCCAGTAGTATCCAAACCGGGACGGACTATAATTCACCCCTCCACTTT TRBJ1-6 TRBV19 NA NA
CSVASTGSYEQYF TGCAGCGTTGCATCCACAGGGTCCTACGAGCAGTACTTC TRBJ2-7 TRBV29-1 NA NA
CATSRDLGQGGRQQETQYF TGTGCCACCAGCAGAGATCTTGGGCAGGGAGGTAGACAACAAGAGACCCAGTACTTC TRBJ2-5 TRBV15 NA NA
CASSPGGGGGEQPQHF TGTGCCAGCAGCCCCGGGGGGGGAGGGGGCGAACAGCCCCAGCATTTT TRBJ1-5 TRBV7-6 TRBD1 NA
CASSFASGGRMGYEQYF TGCGCCAGCAGCTTCGCTAGCGGGGGACGAATGGGGTACGAGCAGTACTTC TRBJ2-7 TRBV5-1 TRBD2 NA
CASSLVMNTEAFF TGTGCCAGCAGCTTAGTCATGAACACTGAAGCTTTCTTT TRBJ1-1 TRBV11-2 NA NA
CASSSGRGKETQYF TGCGCCAGCAGCAGCGGGAGGGGAAAAGAGACCCAGTACTTC TRBJ2-5 TRBV5-1 TRBD2 NA
CASSGQLLMNTEAFF TGTGCCAGCAGTGGACAGCTCCTAATGAACACTGAAGCTTTCTTT TRBJ1-1 TRBV2 NA NA
CASSYTGGSTQYF TGTGCCAGCAGTTACACAGGGGGGAGTACGCAGTATTTT TRBJ2-3 TRBV6-6 TRBD1 once
CASSEDRGRTDTQYF TGTGCCAGCAGTGAGGACAGGGGGCGGACAGATACGCAGTATTTT TRBJ2-3 TRBV2 TRBD1 NA
CASRRQATEAFF TGTGCCAGCAGACGACAGGCCACTGAAGCTTTCTTT TRBJ1-1 TRBV7-2 NA NA
CASRAGTGGAGGANVLTF TGTGCCAGCAGGGCCGGGACAGGGGGCGCCGGGGGGGCCAACGTCCTGACTTTC TRBJ2-6 TRBV2 TRBD1 NA
CASRTDPNTEAFF TGTGCCAGCAGGACTGACCCGAACACTGAAGCTTTCTTT TRBJ1-1 TRBV6-6 NA few
CASSPDINEQFF TGTGCCAGCAGCCCCGACATTAATGAGCAGTTCTTC TRBJ2-1 TRBV9 NA once
CAIGGTSDYNEQFF TGTGCCATCGGAGGGACTTCTGACTACAATGAGCAGTTCTTC TRBJ2-1 TRBV10-3 NA NA
CASTGWDEQFF TGTGCCAGTACTGGCTGGGATGAGCAGTTCTTC TRBJ2-1 TRBV19 NA NA